What follows describes a single T cell receptor (beta chain). Its specificity is unknown. Other DNA sequences in this sample translate to the same CDR3. This entry belongs to a study of shared clonotypes between healthy human individuals. Libraries were prepared by immunoSEQ multiplex PCR; TCRdb keeps only in-frame clonotypes and omits some of them. The table has a few million clones, about 92% seen once. Study findings and constraints: Clonotypes not shared had lower generation probabilities than those common to all four donors.

The sample taken for sequencing was naive CD4+ T cells sorted from blood. Subset reported: CD45RA+ positively selected. This receptor was identified in a man younger than 30 in good health.

CDR3 nucleotides: TGTGCCAGCTCACCGAGCAGCTCCTACGAGCAGTACTTC. This translates into CASSPSSSYEQYF. The chain combines TRBV18 with TRBJ2-7, with D unresolved. Germline CDR1 and CDR2: KGHSH and LQKENI. CDR3 length equals 13 residues. Trimming removed 3 bases from V and 0 bases from J, with 6 bases in between. Filled out from reference TRBV18 and TRBJ2-7, the complete variable domain reads NAGVMQNPRHLVRRRGQEARLRCSPMKGHSHVYWYRQLPEEGLKFMVYLQKENIIDESGMPKERFSAEFPKEGPSILRIQQVVRGDSAAYFCASSPSSSYEQYFGPGTRLTVT.